This T cell receptor beta chain emerged from a study of cytomegalovirus exposure and HLA in healthy donors. The study, taken as a whole, reports: Among donors in an Asian-associated ancestry cluster, a later analysis reportedly found fewer N-insertions than the approximately 700-donor mean. Per a prior analysis, the majority of TCR beta V segments were productive roughly 90% or roughly 30% of the time. Equally common other TCR beta chains were less clonally expanded than HLA-associated ones, a later analysis found.

Per the germline V gene, CDR1 is SSHAT and CDR2 is FNYEAQ (reference sequence). This CDR3 spans 14 amino acids. As concerns this clone: Its target is not known. One end of the junction varies from germline; a read error may be responsible. The sample has other DNA sequences that encode this CDR3 too.

PCR employed 60 Vbeta and 13 Jbeta primers. Only in-frame clones appear in the TCRdb table, and some are missing; sequencing was by immunoSEQ multiplex PCR. The data show about 57,000 clones, roughly four fifths seen once. The source material was PBMCs. The TCR was taken from a man aged 25-40 years in good health and CMV-seronegative. V is TRBV7-7 and J is TRBJ2-3; D is possibly TRBD2 (5 bases). The CDR3 DNA is TGTGCTAGCAGCGAGGGCCCTAGCACAGATACGCAGTATTTT. Protein sequence: CASSEGPSTDTQYF.